A single T cell receptor (beta chain) is shown here with its context. The age range of participants was about 18 to 89 years, with residence in around 22 US areas. Clinical history as reported by participants underpinned cohort assignment. This sample is part of a study of blood T cell repertoires in COVID-19. Study as a whole: Whether acute or convalescent, the COVID-19 samples came from the United States, Italy and Spain.

Under the authors' procedure: Estimation of nucleated cell counts relied on the amplification of reference gene primers. TCRdb's copy holds only in-frame clones and misses some; the assay was immunoSEQ multiplex PCR. D and trimming come from the DNA, and the V and J calls and clone size come from that table. This table has some 300,000 clones, 85% to 90% appearing once. V trimming: 4 bases; J trimming: 1 base; junction bases outside the gene matches: 7. Germline lookup yields CDR1 SGHRS and CDR2 YFSETQ. The CDR3 length is 15 residues. The source material was PBMCs or T cells enriched from blood (not recorded which). The J gene is TRBJ1-1, the V gene TRBV5-1, with TRBD1 identical over 7 bases. This sequence was found in a young man who had recovered from COVID-19. CDR3 DNA: TGCGCCAGCAGCCATAACAGGGGAGGGAACACTGAAGCTTTCTTT. Translation: CASSHNRGGNTEAFF.